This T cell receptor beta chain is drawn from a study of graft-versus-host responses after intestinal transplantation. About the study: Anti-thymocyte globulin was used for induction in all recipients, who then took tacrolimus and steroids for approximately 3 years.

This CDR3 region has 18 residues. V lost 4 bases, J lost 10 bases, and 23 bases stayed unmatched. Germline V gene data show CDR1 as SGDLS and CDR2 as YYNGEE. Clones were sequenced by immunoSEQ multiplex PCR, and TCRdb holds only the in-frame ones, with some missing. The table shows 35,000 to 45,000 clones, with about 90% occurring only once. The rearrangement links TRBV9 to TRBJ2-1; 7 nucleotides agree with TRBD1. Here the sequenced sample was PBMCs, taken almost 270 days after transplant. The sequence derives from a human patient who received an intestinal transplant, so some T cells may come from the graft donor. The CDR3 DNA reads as TGTGCCAGCAGCACCCCCCGGGACAGCTCTACTACAATGAGGGAGCAGTTCTTC. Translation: CASSTPRDSSTTMREQFF.